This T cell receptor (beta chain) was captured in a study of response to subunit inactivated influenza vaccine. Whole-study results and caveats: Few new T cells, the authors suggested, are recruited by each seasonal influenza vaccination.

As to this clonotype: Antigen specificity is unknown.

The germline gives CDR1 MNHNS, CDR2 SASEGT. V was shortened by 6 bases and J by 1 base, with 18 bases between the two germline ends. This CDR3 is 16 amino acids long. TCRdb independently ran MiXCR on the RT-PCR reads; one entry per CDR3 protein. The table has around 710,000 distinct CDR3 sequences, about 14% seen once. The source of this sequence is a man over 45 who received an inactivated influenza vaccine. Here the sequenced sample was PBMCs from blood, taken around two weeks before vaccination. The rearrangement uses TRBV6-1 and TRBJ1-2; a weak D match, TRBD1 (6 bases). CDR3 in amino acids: CASRSKQQGRNYGYTF. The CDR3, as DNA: TGTGCCAGCAGATCTAAACAGCAGGGGCGTAACTATGGCTACACCTTC.